The rows below give T cell receptor beta chains drawn from one sample of a study of T cell responses to AZD1222 COVID-19 vaccine. Libraries were prepared by immunoSEQ multiplex PCR; TCRdb keeps only in-frame clonotypes and omits some of them. This table holds 65,000 to 95,000 clones, 80% to 90% found once. The sequenced sample was peripheral blood, obtained 28 days after the second AZD1222 dose. These receptors were obtained from an adult who received the AZD1222 COVID-19 vaccine. CDR3s include the opening cysteine and the closing phenylalanine or tryptophan.

V: TRBV9; length: 14; J: TRBJ1-1; CDR3: CASSVGVYDSEAFF
V: TRBV29-1; length: 14; J: TRBJ2-2; CDR3: CSVRLAGSTGELFF
V: TRBV19; length: 14; J: TRBJ2-5; CDR3: CASSIRSTQETQYF
V: TRBV5-4; length: 15; J: TRBJ2-3; CDR3: CASSFPGHMTDTQYF
V: TRBV11-2; length: 16; J: TRBJ2-3; CDR3: CASSSGGAPLTDTQYF
V: TRBV7-9; length: 14; J: TRBJ2-2; CDR3: CASSLEGSTGELFF
V: TRBV2; length: 14; J: TRBJ1-6; CDR3: CASGSGQKDSPLHF
V: TRBV4-2; length: 15; J: TRBJ2-7; CDR3: CASSQGGTGGREQYF
V: TRBV6-5; length: 13; J: TRBJ2-7; CDR3: CASTRVLGNEQYF
V: TRBV4-1; length: 18; J: TRBJ2-7; CDR3: CASSQQATGLAGGYEQYF
V: TRBV5-1; length: 14; J: TRBJ1-5; CDR3: CASSLQGLGQPQHF
V: TRBV2; length: 13; J: TRBJ1-2; CDR3: CASGEGQRLGYTF
V: TRBV12-3/TRBV12-4; length: 12; J: TRBJ2-2; CDR3: CASSFIPGELFF
V: TRBV7-2; length: 15; J: TRBJ2-7; CDR3: CASSFGTGGVYEQYF
V: TRBV9; length: 15; J: TRBJ2-1; CDR3: CASSVLGVSYNEQFF
V: TRBV2; length: 14; J: TRBJ1-6; CDR3: CASREQGAGSPLHF
V: TRBV6-5; length: 14; J: TRBJ2-7; CDR3: CASSFSRDNYEQYF
V: TRBV9; length: 15; J: TRBJ2-5; CDR3: CASSASGTGGETQYF
V: TRBV11-2; length: 13; J: TRBJ1-3; CDR3: CASSHPPGNTIYF
V: TRBV28; length: 12; J: TRBJ1-2; CDR3: CASSDRGYGYTF
V: TRBV9; length: 14; J: TRBJ1-1; CDR3: CASSVTGGNTEAFF
V: TRBV6-5; length: 15; J: TRBJ2-7; CDR3: CASSYTSGAGYEQYF
V: TRBV9; length: 17; J: TRBJ1-6; CDR3: CASSAQGLSSYNSPLHF
V: TRBV27; length: 15; J: TRBJ1-2; CDR3: CASRLEGAPFDGYTF
V: TRBV11-2; length: 16; J: TRBJ1-6; CDR3: CASSLDRGGWSSPLHF
V: TRBV5-1; length: 17; J: TRBJ2-3; CDR3: CASSLVPSGGEPDTQYF
V: TRBV27; length: 12; J: TRBJ1-5; CDR3: CASRGVNQPQHF
V: TRBV19; length: 14; J: TRBJ1-1; CDR3: CASSTPTGKPEAFF